This is a list of T cell receptor beta chains from one sample in a study of T cell clones after liver transplantation. Sequencing used immunoSEQ multiplex PCR; TCRdb keeps in-frame clones, though not all of them. This table has more than 95,000 clones, more than 75% appearing once. Sequencing used CD4+ T cells from blood, obtained before liver transplant. All receptors come from a human donor who received a liver transplant. Each CDR3 is given with its conserved first and last residue. Size values are once, few and many counts, or a class for expanded clones, and some rows have none.

v_gene: TRBV18; abundance: NA; j_gene: TRBJ1-5; CDR3aa: CASSPETGGNQPQHF
v_gene: TRBV28; abundance: NA; j_gene: TRBJ1-2; CDR3aa: CASTPGQNLPGYTF
v_gene: TRBV7-8; abundance: NA; j_gene: TRBJ2-2; CDR3aa: CASSLPTRVELFF
v_gene: TRBV11-1; abundance: NA; j_gene: TRBJ2-7; CDR3aa: CASSRRVAYEQYF
v_gene: TRBV28; abundance: NA; j_gene: TRBJ1-2; CDR3aa: CASSPGQAVGYGYTF
v_gene: TRBV19; abundance: NA; j_gene: TRBJ2-7; CDR3aa: CASSGTSGRYEQYF
v_gene: TRBV13; abundance: NA; j_gene: TRBJ1-4; CDR3aa: CASSFRSGAAGGEKLFF
v_gene: TRBV28; abundance: NA; j_gene: TRBJ1-1; CDR3aa: CASSPQGGVMTEAFF
v_gene: TRBV23-1; abundance: NA; j_gene: TRBJ1-5; CDR3aa: CASSQIPFGQPQHF
v_gene: TRBV27; abundance: once; j_gene: TRBJ1-5; CDR3aa: CASRTGGQPQHF
v_gene: TRBV19; abundance: NA; j_gene: TRBJ2-6; CDR3aa: CASSLGQGASGANVLTF
v_gene: TRBV6-1; abundance: NA; j_gene: TRBJ1-4; CDR3aa: CASSEEGRHPNEKLFF
v_gene: TRBV11-2; abundance: NA; j_gene: TRBJ2-5; CDR3aa: CASSLGGGGHQETQYF
v_gene: TRBV9; abundance: NA; j_gene: TRBJ1-4; CDR3aa: CASSVGTGSSNEKLFF
v_gene: TRBV19; abundance: NA; j_gene: TRBJ1-2; CDR3aa: CASSIGRGYGYTF
v_gene: TRBV10-3; abundance: NA; j_gene: TRBJ1-1; CDR3aa: CAISPQGGTGTLAFF
v_gene: TRBV18; abundance: NA; j_gene: TRBJ1-1; CDR3aa: CASSLPDRANTEAFF
v_gene: TRBV7-9; abundance: few; j_gene: TRBJ2-7; CDR3aa: CASSANSGTGTYEQYF
v_gene: TRBV5-3; abundance: NA; j_gene: TRBJ2-2; CDR3aa: CARSSPREYHTGELFF
v_gene: TRBV7-2; abundance: NA; j_gene: TRBJ2-7; CDR3aa: CASSPRGANNEQYF
v_gene: TRBV9; abundance: NA; j_gene: TRBJ1-2; CDR3aa: CASSPPQGYGYTF
v_gene: TRBV7-9; abundance: NA; j_gene: TRBJ1-1; CDR3aa: CASSLSGGETEAFF